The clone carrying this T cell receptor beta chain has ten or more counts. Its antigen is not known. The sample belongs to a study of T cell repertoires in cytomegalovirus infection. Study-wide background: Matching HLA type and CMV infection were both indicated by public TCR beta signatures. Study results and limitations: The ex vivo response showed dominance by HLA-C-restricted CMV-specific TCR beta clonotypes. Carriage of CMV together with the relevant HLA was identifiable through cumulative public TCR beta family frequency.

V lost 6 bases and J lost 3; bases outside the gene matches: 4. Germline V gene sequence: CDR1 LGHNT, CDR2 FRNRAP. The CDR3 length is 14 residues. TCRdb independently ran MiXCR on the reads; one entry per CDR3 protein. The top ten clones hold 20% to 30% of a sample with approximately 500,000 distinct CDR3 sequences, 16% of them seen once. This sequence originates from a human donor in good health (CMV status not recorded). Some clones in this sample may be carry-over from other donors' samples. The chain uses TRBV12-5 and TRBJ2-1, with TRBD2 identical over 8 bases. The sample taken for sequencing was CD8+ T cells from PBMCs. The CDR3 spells CASGRTSNYNEQFF. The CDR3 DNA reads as TGTGCTAGTGGGAGGACTAGCAACTACAATGAGCAGTTCTTC.